This is a list of T cell receptor beta chains from one sample in a study of T-cell memory formation after mild COVID-19. TCRdb analysed the 5' RACE reads with MiXCR anew, one entry per CDR3 protein. The table lists about 240,000 distinct CDR3 sequences, 9.4% of them singletons, with 22% in the top ten. The source material was PBMCs or a T cell subset sorted from them (not recorded which). These receptors all stem from a man younger than 35 who had mild COVID-19 (a few samples of this study predate the infection). Cell type and time point are not known. Both conserved end residues are part of each CDR3. A D gene is named only where the DNA matches it firmly. Some rows mark clone size as missing; the rest say once, few, many or name a class of expanded clone.

>NA|TRBJ2-2|NA|TRBV19
CASSAPGAHNTGELFF
TGTGCCAGTAGTGCGCCCGGGGCACACAACACCGGGGAGCTGTTTTTT
>TRBD2|TRBJ2-7|few|TRBV20-1
CSAFSTSGGMYEQYF
TGCAGTGCGTTCTCGACTAGCGGGGGCATGTACGAGCAGTACTTC
>NA|TRBJ2-2|NA|TRBV5-1
CASSLYFMAGELFF
TGCGCCAGCAGCTTGTATTTTATGGCCGGGGAGCTGTTTTTT
>NA|TRBJ2-5|NA|TRBV10-3
CAIRPSTSGETQYF
TGTGCCATCAGACCCTCGACATCCGGAGAGACCCAGTACTTC
>TRBD1|TRBJ2-7|few|TRBV7-9
CASSAGQGDSYEQYF
TGTGCCAGCAGCGCCGGACAGGGAGACTCCTACGAGCAGTACTTC
>NA|TRBJ2-7|NA|TRBV5-1
CASSSGVGPYEQYF
TGCGCCAGCAGCTCAGGTGTCGGTCCCTACGAGCAGTACTTC
>NA|TRBJ1-4|few|TRBV9
CASSPWASTNEKLFF
TGTGCCAGCTCCCCGTGGGCATCAACTAATGAAAAACTGTTTTTT
>TRBD2|TRBJ2-1|NA|TRBV12-3/TRBV12-4
CASGLAGGHEQFF
TGTGCCAGCGGTCTAGCGGGGGGGCATGAGCAGTTCTTC
>NA|TRBJ2-7|NA|TRBV7-9
CASSHPGPVYEQYF
TGTGCCAGCAGCCACCCAGGACCGGTCTACGAGCAGTACTTC
>NA|TRBJ1-1|many|TRBV5-1
CASSLAGGETEAFF
TGTGCCAGCAGCTTGGCGGGCGGGGAAACTGAAGCTTTCTTT